This entry features one TCR beta chain sequence. Its antigen remains unidentified. TCRdb keeps only in-frame clones here, not all; method: immunoSEQ multiplex PCR. The data hold around 94,000 clones, with roughly nine tenths observed a single time. These data come from a study of OX40 agonist ivuxolimab in advanced cancers. Turning to the study itself: The study enrolled dose-escalation patients with hepatocellular carcinoma, melanoma, renal cell or head and neck cancer. Those enrolled were around 87% male, with a mean age of roughly 60 years and ages from 23 to 79.

Overall study results and limits: Partly responding patients at 0.1-3.0 mg/kg showed some of the smallest clonal expansion.

The CDR3 sequence is 9 residues long. The germline gives CDR1 SQVTM, CDR2 ANQGSEA. Trimming removed 7 bases at V and 3 bases at J, with 3 bases between. The sequencing used CD4+ or CD8+ T cells sorted from blood, collected in a trial of the OX40 agonist ivuxolimab. The origin of this receptor is an adult with an advanced solid tumor such as melanoma, head and neck, liver or kidney cancer. The rearrangement uses TRBV29-1 and TRBJ1-2; D is undetermined. CDR3 bases: TGCAGCGCCGACTATGGCTACACCTTC. It yields the protein CSADYGYTF.